This T cell receptor beta chain was found in a study of blood T cells in healthy people across ages (dated by TCRdb to the mid-2010s). With regard to the full study: In model experiments, roughly one uniquely barcoded TCR beta cDNA molecule per two T cells was captured by template switching. Donors were grouped into four age groups: young (average roughly 15 years), middle-aged (39), aged (about 59) and long-lived (around 80). To avoid experimental bias, donors of different ages were distributed randomly across sequencing lanes. Using deep sequencing normalized with unique cDNA molecular identifiers, the study measured how TCR beta repertoire diversity changes with age. Using the same blood draw, the study looked at two additional independent replicas of 1 million unique cDNA reads for two donors, one aged 18 to 30 and the other aged 80 or older.

Library preparation employed 5' RACE. Sequencing relied on an Illumina HiSeq 2500. The second PCR ran for about 7 to 11 cycles and used a J-beta primer mix along with a sample-barcoded 5' primer. A template-switch 5' adaptor carrying 12 random nucleotides introduced a unique molecular identifier onto each TCR beta cDNA molecule. At least 3 million CDR3-containing paired-end reads were obtained from each sample. All of the RNA was converted into first-strand cDNA using the Mint cDNA synthesis kit, with a TRBC-specific oligonucleotide serving as the primer. Following uracil-DNA glycosylase treatment, a first 18-cycle PCR with universal primers M1SS and BC2_uni_R was performed on all cDNA. On the authors' methods: For normalization, 1 million high-quality reads, each with a distinct molecular identifier, were randomly selected from each sample. Reads sharing molecular identifiers were discarded rather than binned into consensus sequences. MiTCR, with a Q25 quality threshold and the strictest error-elimination algorithm, was used for CDR3 identification, clonotype clustering and error correction. A nonparametric unseen species model using Euler transformation provided a lower-bound estimate of total TCR beta diversity. Using fastp trimming at Q25 and MiXCR clonotype assembly, TCRdb reanalyzed the public sequencing data and kept in-frame beta chains. Each entry is one CDR3 protein sequence, shown with its most common DNA and genes. The V and J calls were not made by the authors but by TCRdb's processing. The sample table holds roughly 1.5 million distinct CDR3 sequences, of which roughly two fifths were seen once. The ten largest clones add up to about 4.1% of the sample.

The investigation overall reported the following: Total diversity estimates from one million sequenced T cells were considered lower bounds and underestimates. Compared with the aged group, more naive CD4+ T cells, fewer expanded clones and increased TCR diversity were shown by the long-lived group, suggesting age selection. Observed TCR beta diversity per million T cells fell roughly linearly with age, and a significant reduction was already apparent by age about 43. Since profiling was done on bulk unsorted PBMCs, naive and antigen-experienced compartments could not be conclusively compared. A strong correlation was found between observed TCR beta diversity and the percentage of naive T cells measured by flow cytometry. The CMV infection status of donors was not known, potentially confounding age-related changes in expanded clonotypes.

V loses 5 bases at its end and J loses 3 bases; junction bases beyond the gene matches: 15. CDR1 SNHLY and CDR2 FYNNEI were looked up in the germline V gene. CDR3 length: 17 amino acids, cysteine to phenylalanine. Of the read, only the CDR3 DNA is kept; its 51 bases are in frame from base 1. Systemically healthy Caucasian individuals from Russia, 39 in total and aged about 6 to 95 years, were included as donors. Each donor gave about 10 milliliters of peripheral blood, drawn into EDTA-treated Vacutainer tubes. Ficoll-Paque density-gradient centrifugation was used to isolate PBMCs, with at least 6.5 million per sample. Trizol reagent was used to extract total RNA from PBMCs, with at least 5.5 micrograms per sample. The percentages of naive CD45RAhigh/CD27high T cells were determined by flow cytometry on a PBMC aliquot from every donor. For this clonotype: Its target antigen remains unknown. Base quality data are lacking; no much larger clone is found one base away.

The sequence is built from TRBV2 and TRBJ1-2; 7 central bases correspond to TRBD1. This TCR came from a woman in her late teens or twenties in good health. Sequenced sample: blood. The DNA reads as follows: TGTGCCAGCAGTCCAAATAGAGGGCGCAGGGGGGACTATGGCTACACCTTC. This is translated as CASSPNRGRRGDYGYTF.